Described below is a single T cell receptor (beta chain) sequence and its context. The antigen is not known. The source of the sample is a study of CD8 T cells in Susac syndrome. Study background: Active disease was present in six of the sequenced Susac syndrome patients, whereas fewer than ten of them were in remission. At the time of blood draw, patients with Susac syndrome were therapy-naive, receiving corticosteroids, or receiving intravenous immunoglobulin alone.

Study-wide results and limits: Clonal expansion was missing from Susac syndrome CD4+ T cell repertoires.

A quantity of 0.5 to 1 ug RNA underwent reverse transcription using random hexamers. Amplification of the TCR beta CDR3 was carried out by immunoSEQ multiplex PCR, which spanned a total of 54 Vbeta and 13 Jbeta segments. TCRdb recomputed calls from the immunoSEQ multiplex PCR reads with MiXCR, one row per CDR3 protein. The sample lists around 150,000 distinct CDR3 sequences; nearly 97% were seen once. V gave up 1 base and J gave up 4 bases; unmatched junction bases: 6. The CDR3 consists of 16 residues. Germline CDR1 MGHRA, CDR2 YSYEKL. The receptor was derived from a human donor with Susac syndrome. Specimen: CD4+ T cells from PBMCs. The V and J genes are TRBV4-1 and TRBJ1-5; 8 bases match TRBD1. The CDR3 DNA follows: TGCGCCAGCAGCCAAGTTCGGGACAGGACAAATCAGCCCCAGCATTTT. The encoded protein is CASSQVRDRTNQPQHF.